The present TCR beta chain was sequenced within a study of shared clonotypes between healthy human individuals. Some 30,000 T cell genomes, or around 200 ng DNA, went into the sorted-subset replicate PCRs. Clones were read by immunoSEQ multiplex PCR, and TCRdb kept only the in-frame ones, dropping some. The table includes more than 2 million clones, around 95% detected once. The trim removed 5 bases at V and 1 base at J, leaving 7 bases unmatched. There are 17 residues in the CDR3. Per germline, CDR1 MDHEN and CDR2 SYDVKM. This clonotype was obtained from a man aged 18 to 30 in good health. This chain links TRBV28 with TRBJ1-6, with 8 bases identical to TRBD1. The sample comprised naive CD4+ T cells sorted from blood. Stated subset: CD45RA+ positively selected. The CDR3 region is CASSHGQGLSYNSPLHF. In nucleotides, the CDR3 is TGTGCCAGCAGTCATGGACAGGGCTTATCCTATAATTCACCCCTCCACTTT. Combining the CDR3 with reference TRBV28 and TRBJ1-6 gives the whole variable domain DVKVTQSSRYLVKRTGEKVFLECVQDMDHENMFWYRQDPGLGLRLIYFSYDVKMKEKGDIPEGYSVSREKKERFSLILESASTNQTSMYLCASSHGQGLSYNSPLHFGNGTRLTVT.